This TCR beta chain emerged from a study of blood T cell repertoires in COVID-19. Study as a whole: Material from acute and convalescent COVID-19 was sourced from the United States, Italy and Spain. T cells, B-cell-depleted T cells, or PBMCs provided the cDNA or gDNA that served as material.

In the study's own analysis: Reference gene primer amplification in the assay estimated nucleated cell counts. TCRdb keeps only in-frame clones here, not all; method: immunoSEQ multiplex PCR. The V and J calls and the clone size are those of that table, but D and trimming were determined from the DNA. The table shows about 68,000 clones, with 87% occurring only once. Patients of the Seattle cohort, enrolled during active infection, were followed longitudinally. The CDR3 is 16 residues long. J gave up 9 bases and V 5 bases, and 11 bases lay outside the gene matches. Germline CDR1 is KGHSH and CDR2 is LQKENI.

The chain employs TRBV18 and TRBJ2-1; 12 bases agree with TRBD2. This receptor was identified in a woman between 50 and 59 years old with COVID-19, enrolled during active disease. Sequenced input: peripheral blood. The CDR3 region has the DNA TGTGCCAGCTCAGGACTCCGGACTAGCGGGACCAGTGAGCAGTTCTTC. The encoded protein is CASSGLRTSGTSEQFF.